This section outlines one TCR beta chain sequence together with its context. Its cognate antigen is unknown. This sample is drawn from a study of cytomegalovirus exposure and HLA in healthy donors. Libraries were prepared by immunoSEQ multiplex PCR; TCRdb keeps only in-frame clonotypes and omits some of them. Altogether more than 250,000 clones are present, 75% to 90% being singletons, with the ten largest covering approximately 0.84%. Regarding the study as a whole: As confirmed in vitro, a few CMV-associated chains were specific for CMV antigens.

The germline gives CDR1 SQVTM, CDR2 ANQGSEA. The CDR3 runs to 13 residues. V gave up 5 bases and J gave up 1 base, with 11 bases separating them. The sample was PBMCs. The TCR was taken from a woman aged 18-29 years in good health and CMV-seronegative. V and J are TRBV29-1 and TRBJ1-1, with D unresolved. The CDR3 DNA sequence: TGCAGCGTTTCTGGGAGGGCGAACACTGAAGCTTTCTTT. Translated: CSVSGRANTEAFF.